Each of the 31 T cell receptor beta chains below was sequenced from the same sample in a study of blood T cell repertoires in COVID-19. The assay was immunoSEQ multiplex PCR, and TCRdb's table has in-frame clones only and misses some. Among a few hundred thousand clones listed, about 85% were seen once. Sequenced input: peripheral blood. Every receptor here comes from a human donor with COVID-19, enrolled during active disease. The donor label of this sample is uncertain.

The V gene is TRBV7-2, the J gene TRBJ2-7; TRBD2 is a possible D gene (6 bases). Germline V gene sequence: CDR1 SGHTA, CDR2 FQGNSA. The CDR3 extends over 16 amino acids. V was trimmed by 1 base and J by 7 bases, leaving 20 bases between them. The CDR3 DNA follows: TGTGCCAGCAGCTTAGTAGGCGGGACTTCTCCGGGGGAGCAGTACTTC. It translates to CASSLVGGTSPGEQYF.

The genes are TRBV6-1 and TRBJ1-6, with a tentative D call TRBD1 (5 bases). The V end was cut by 3 bases, the J end by 4 bases, with 13 bases between. Germline CDR1 is MNHNS and CDR2 is SASEGT. The CDR3 is 16 amino acids. In nucleotides, the CDR3 is TGTGCCAGCAGTGACCCCTTGACAGCTTATAATTCACCCCTCCACTTT. It translates to CASSDPLTAYNSPLHF.

This clone has a single count. One junction end disagrees with the germline gene, perhaps due to a read error. J is TRBJ2-7 and V is TRBV5-5, with TRBD1 matching over 11 bases. Germline assignment: CDR1 SGHKS and CDR2 YYEKEE (reference sequence). The CDR3 has 14 amino acids. The CDR3 coding sequence is TGTACCAGCAGCTTTGGGACAGGGGGCTACGAGCAGTACTTC. It encodes CTSSFGTGGYEQYF.

V and J are TRBV3-1 (or the pseudogene TRBV3-2) and TRBJ2-6; 7 bases match TRBD1. Germline V CDR1 and CDR2: LGHDT, YNNKEL (reference sequence). The CDR3 is 14 residues long. V shed 7 bases, J shed 10 bases, and the junction held 10 bases outside the gene matches. The CDR3 coding sequence is TGTGCCAGCACCCTACGGGACAGTCAAAACGTCCTGACTTTC. Protein product: CASTLRDSQNVLTF.

For this clone: Additional DNA sequences in this sample encode the identical CDR3. CDR3 sequence: CASSPLQGNTEAFF. CDR3 sequence (DNA): TGTGCCAGCTCACCGCTCCAGGGCAACACTGAAGCTTTCTTT. The J gene is TRBJ1-1, the V gene TRBV18; D perhaps matches TRBD1 (5 bases). This CDR3 comprises 14 residues. Trimming pared 3 bases from V and 2 bases from J, leaving 10 bases between. Germline CDR1 KGHSH, CDR2 LQKENI.

V usage is TRBV30 and J usage is TRBJ1-1, with TRBD1 identical over 8 bases. The junction had 7 bases not matched to a gene; V was cut back by 2 bases and J by 5 bases. CDR3 length equals 14 residues. Germline V gene lookup returns CDR1 GTSNPN and CDR2 SVGIG (reference sequence). The CDR3 loop is CAWSHVQGETEAFF. In nucleotides, the CDR3 is TGTGCCTGGAGTCATGTACAGGGGGAGACTGAAGCTTTCTTT.

The rearrangement uses TRBV30 and TRBJ2-7, with a weak D call TRBD1 (5 bases). The CDR3 sequence is 13 residues long. Germline lookup yields CDR1 GTSNPN and CDR2 SVGIG (reference sequence). V lost 0 bases and J 5 bases, leaving 11 bases between the germline ends. CDR3 sequence reads: CAWSVLFRDEQYF. CDR3 nucleotides: TGTGCCTGGAGTGTACTCTTCAGGGACGAGCAGTACTTC.

The J gene is TRBJ1-3, the V gene TRBV19, with D perhaps TRBD1 (6 bases). The CDR3 is made up of 15 amino acids. Germline values: CDR1 LNHDA, CDR2 SQIVND (reference sequence). V lost 6 bases, J lost 0 bases, and 12 bases lay in between. The CDR3 protein is CASSAQGFSGNTIYF. Here the CDR3 DNA reads TGTGCCAGTAGCGCACAGGGATTCTCTGGAAACACCATATATTTT.

This chain uses TRBV28 with TRBJ1-4; 8 positions match TRBD1. The CDR3 has 15 residues. Germline V CDR1 and CDR2: MDHEN, SYDVKM. V trimming: 4 bases; J trimming: 5 bases; junction bases outside the gene matches: 6. The CDR3 bases are TGTGCCAGCAGTTCATTCACAGGGGGGAATGAAAAACTGTTTTTT. Translated, it gives CASSSFTGGNEKLFF. Using reference TRBV28 and TRBJ1-4 for the parts outside the CDR3, the full variable domain is DVKVTQSSRYLVKRTGEKVFLECVQDMDHENMFWYRQDPGLGLRLIYFSYDVKMKEKGDIPEGYSVSREKKERFSLILESASTNQTSMYLCASSSFTGGNEKLFFGSGTQLSVL.

The chain couples TRBV6-5 to TRBJ2-7, with D possibly matching TRBD1 (6 bases). The CDR3 consists of 14 residues. Trimming pared 4 bases from V and 2 bases from J, leaving 12 bases between. The V gene's germline CDR1 is MNHEY and CDR2 SVGAGI. The CDR3 nucleotides are TGTGCCAGCAGTTCCAACAGGGCAGCCTACGAGCAGTACTTC. Encoded protein: CASSSNRAAYEQYF.

The chain has TRBV5-1 and TRBJ2-7, with 10 bases aligning to TRBD2. Germline V gene sequence: CDR1 SGHRS, CDR2 YFSETQ. V lost 4 bases to trimming and J lost 3 bases; unmatched junction nucleotides: 4. The CDR3 is 14 residues long. This CDR3 is CASSVSGRDYEQYF. DNA for the CDR3: TGCGCCAGCAGCGTAAGCGGGAGGGACTACGAGCAGTACTTC. Full variable domain (outside the CDR3, taken from reference TRBV5-1 and TRBJ2-7): KAGVTQTPRYLIKTRGQQVTLSCSPISGHRSVSWYQQTPGQGLQFLFEYFSETQRNKGNFPGRFSGRQFSNSRSEMNVSTLELGDSALYLCASSVSGRDYEQYFGPGTRLTVT.

The chain is built from TRBV2 and TRBJ1-2; D not resolved. The CDR3 is 13 residues long. Germline lookup yields CDR1 SNHLY and CDR2 FYNNEI. Trimming shortened V by 4 bases and J by 5 bases, and 11 bases separated the two germline ends. This chain's CDR3 is CASSGSGVYGYTF. The DNA for the CDR3 is TGTGCCAGCAGTGGGTCCGGGGTGTATGGCTACACCTTC. The whole variable domain, remainder taken from reference TRBV2 and TRBJ1-2, is EPEVTQTPSHQVTQMGQEVILRCVPISNHLYFYWYRQILGQKVEFLVSFYNNEISEKSEIFDDQFSVERPDGSNFTLKIRSTKLEDSAMYFCASSGSGVYGYTFGSGTRLTVV.

V usage is TRBV25-1 and J usage is TRBJ1-2, with 9 bases identical to TRBD1. CDR1 and CDR2 from the germline V gene are MGHDK and SYGVNS. The CDR3 totals 16 residues. V shed 10 bases and J 4 bases; nucleotides not matched to a gene: 16. CDR3 DNA sequence: TGTGCCAACACGATTGTGACCGGGACAGGGTCCTATGGCTACACCTTC. Its protein product is CANTIVTGTGSYGYTF.

The J gene is TRBJ2-7, the V gene TRBV5-1; TRBD2 matches 14 bases. The CDR3 is 17 residues long. Per germline, CDR1 SGHRS and CDR2 YFSETQ. Unmatched junction bases numbered 10, after V lost 4 bases and J lost 4 bases. The CDR3 region has the DNA TGCGCCAGCAGCCCGGGACTAGCGGGAGAGTTTAAGTACGAGCAGTACTTC. This sequence encodes CASSPGLAGEFKYEQYF.

V and J are TRBV27 and TRBJ1-1; maybe TRBD1 (5 bases). Trimming stripped 6 bases from V and 5 bases from J, with 16 bases between. Germline CDR1 MNHEY, CDR2 SMNVEV (reference sequence). The CDR3 runs to 14 residues. CDR3 amino acids: CASSSSRQLTEAFF. In DNA, the CDR3 is TGTGCCAGCAGCTCCTCAAGACAGTTAACTGAAGCTTTCTTT.

Concerning this clone: Sequence at one end of the junction differs from germline and may be a read error. The DNA of the CDR3 is TGTGCCAGCAGCCTAGCCCCGTGGGGGGTAGGCAATGAGCAGTTCTTC. Residues: CASSLAPWGVGNEQFF. The V call is TRBV7-2, the J call TRBJ2-1; TRBD2 is a possible D gene (6 bases). CDR3 size: 16 residues. CDR1 SGHTA and CDR2 FQGNSA come from the germline V gene. Complete variable domain (other parts from reference TRBV7-2 and TRBJ2-1): GAGVSQSPSNKVTEKGKDVELRCDPISGHTALYWYRQSLGQGLEFLIYFQGNSAPDKSGLPSDRFSAERTGGSVSTLTIQRTQQEDSAVYLCASSLAPWGVGNEQFFGPGTRLTVL.

This chain links TRBV19 with TRBJ1-5; the D gene is possibly TRBD1 (5 bases). This CDR3 region has 16 residues. The germline V gene has CDR1 LNHDA and CDR2 SQIVND (reference sequence). Trimming pared 3 bases from V and 0 bases from J, leaving 12 bases between. The CDR3: CASSIRGGYSNQPQHF. In nucleotides, the CDR3 is TGTGCCAGTAGTATCCGGGGGGGATATAGCAATCAGCCCCAGCATTTT.

This chain joins TRBV6-5 and TRBJ1-4; 7 nucleotides align to TRBD1. V shed 6 bases and J 5 bases; nucleotides not matched to a gene: 9. Germline V lookup: CDR1 MNHEY, CDR2 SVGAGI. The CDR3 runs 15 residues. CDR3 nucleotides: TGTGCCAGCAGCCGAGGGGGGACAGCAAATGAAAAACTGTTTTTT. Protein product: CASSRGGTANEKLFF.

V usage is TRBV6-6 and J usage is TRBJ2-7, with D perhaps matching TRBD1 (5 bases). V lost 7 bases, J lost 2 bases, and 15 bases lay in between. Germline-derived CDR1 and CDR2 are MNHNY and SVGAGI (reference sequence). The CDR3 covers 14 residues. The CDR3: CASTQGLRTYEQYF. The CDR3 DNA follows: TGTGCCAGCACCCAGGGTTTACGAACCTACGAGCAGTACTTC.

This chain joins TRBV12-1 and TRBJ2-7; TRBD2 reflects the table's D call only, with no check against the DNA. TRBV12-1 is given as a pseudogene. The CDR3 is made up of 11 amino acids. The CDR3: CASLGGLEQYF. The CDR3 region has the DNA TGTGCCAGCCTGGGGGGGCTGGAGCAGTACTTC.

This clone was counted only a few times. The chain is built from TRBV5-1 and TRBJ2-5; TRBD2 might be the D (6 bases). Germline V gene sequence: CDR1 SGHRS, CDR2 YFSETQ. The CDR3 extends over 13 amino acids. The V end was cut by 8 bases, the J end by 2 bases, with 13 bases between. The CDR3 reads CASGGNRQETQYF. The CDR3 nucleotides read TGCGCCAGTGGCGGGAACAGGCAAGAGACCCAGTACTTC.

The V call is TRBV24-1, the J call TRBJ1-6; weak D call: TRBD1 (6 bases). The CDR3 contains 13 residues. The germline V gene encodes CDR1 KGHDR and CDR2 SFDVKD. V was shortened by 3 bases and J by 7 bases, with 6 bases between the two germline ends. CDR3 sequence reads: CATSDGTNSPLHF. CDR3 coding DNA: TGTGCCACCAGTGATGGGACAAATTCACCCCTCCACTTT.

The CDR3 DNA is TGCGCCAGCACCCTGACAGGGGACTCTGGGGCCAACGTCCTGACTTTC. Translation: CASTLTGDSGANVLTF. J is TRBJ2-6 and V is TRBV5-1, with 8 bases lining up with TRBD1. This CDR3 has 16 residues. CDR1 SGHRS and CDR2 YFSETQ come from the germline V gene. Trimming cost V 6 bases and J 0 bases; bases outside gene matches: 5.

This sequence joins TRBV2 and TRBJ2-6; perhaps TRBD1 as D (6 bases). Trimming cost V 6 bases and J 12 bases, with 15 bases left between them. This CDR3 is built from 13 residues. From germline, CDR1 is SNHLY and CDR2 FYNNEI. CDR3 DNA: TGTGCCAGCAGGAGAACAGGGTTAGGCGTCCTGACTTTC. It encodes CASRRTGLGVLTF.

This chain joins TRBV19 and TRBJ1-4; no clear D gene. Germline assignment: CDR1 LNHDA and CDR2 SQIVND (reference sequence). The CDR3 runs 15 residues. V lost 3 bases and J lost 0, with 8 bases in between. The CDR3, as DNA: TGTGCCAGTAGTATTCCCCCCTCAACTAATGAAAAACTGTTTTTT. Amino acids: CASSIPPSTNEKLFF.

The chain couples TRBV7-2 to TRBJ1-2, with D possibly being TRBD1 (6 bases). CDR1 SGHTA and CDR2 FQGNSA come from the germline V gene. Trimming took off 3 bases at V and 5 bases at J, with 10 bases between the two ends. CDR3 length equals 13 residues. DNA of the CDR3: TGTGCCAGCAGCTTGGACAGCTTATATGGCTACACCTTC. As protein: CASSLDSLYGYTF.

This clone has a handful of counts. This rearrangement joins TRBV30 to TRBJ1-6; 8 bases line up with TRBD1. CDR1 and CDR2 (germline): GTSNPN, SVGIG (reference sequence). J gave up 6 bases and V 0 bases, and 1 base lay outside the gene matches. CDR3 size: 14 residues. CDR3 DNA sequence: TGTGCCTGGAGTGTAGACAGGGGTAATTCACCCCTCCACTTT. This encodes CAWSVDRGNSPLHF.

The chain carries TRBV3-1 (or the pseudogene TRBV3-2) and TRBJ2-2; no clear D gene. There are 12 residues in the CDR3. V shed 4 bases and J shed 10 bases, with 10 bases lying between them. Per the germline V gene, CDR1 is LGHDT and CDR2 is YNNKEL (reference sequence). This CDR3 is CASSLLTEELFF. CDR3 coding DNA: TGTGCCAGCAGCCTGCTGACTGAGGAGCTGTTTTTT.

This chain joins TRBV15 and TRBJ1-2; TRBD1 agrees at 7 bases. The germline V gene has CDR1 LNHNV and CDR2 YYDKDF (reference sequence). This CDR3 region has 15 residues. After removal of 0 bases from V and 7 bases from J, the junction contained 8 bases not matched to a gene. The CDR3 reads CATSRDGNRGFGYTF. In DNA form, the CDR3 reads TGTGCCACCAGCAGAGATGGGAACAGGGGTTTTGGCTACACCTTC.

V gene TRBV11-3 combines with J gene TRBJ2-2, with TRBD2 identical over 8 bases. The V and J ends lost 5 bases and 3 bases, in that order; junction bases with no gene match: 5. Germline V lookup: CDR1 SGHNT, CDR2 YENEEA. The CDR3 is made up of 15 amino acids. In DNA, the CDR3 is TGTGCCAGCAGCCCGCGGACTAGCCACACCGGGGAGCTGTTTTTT. Its translation is CASSPRTSHTGELFF. Full variable domain (missing parts from reference TRBV11-3 and TRBJ2-2): EAGVVQSPRYKIIEKKQPVAFWCNPISGHNTLYWYLQNLGQGPELLIRYENEEAVDDSQLPKDRFSAERLKGVDSTLKIQPAELGDSAVYLCASSPRTSHTGELFFGEGSRLTVL.

The V gene is TRBV6-5, the J gene TRBJ1-4; D gene unclear. In germline, CDR1 is MNHEY, CDR2 SVGAGI. This CDR3 spans 13 amino acids. V lost 8 bases and J 6 bases, leaving 13 bases between the germline ends. The chain's CDR3 is CASSVLRDEKLFF. CDR3 nucleotides: TGTGCCAGCTCGGTCCTGAGGGATGAAAAACTGTTTTTT.